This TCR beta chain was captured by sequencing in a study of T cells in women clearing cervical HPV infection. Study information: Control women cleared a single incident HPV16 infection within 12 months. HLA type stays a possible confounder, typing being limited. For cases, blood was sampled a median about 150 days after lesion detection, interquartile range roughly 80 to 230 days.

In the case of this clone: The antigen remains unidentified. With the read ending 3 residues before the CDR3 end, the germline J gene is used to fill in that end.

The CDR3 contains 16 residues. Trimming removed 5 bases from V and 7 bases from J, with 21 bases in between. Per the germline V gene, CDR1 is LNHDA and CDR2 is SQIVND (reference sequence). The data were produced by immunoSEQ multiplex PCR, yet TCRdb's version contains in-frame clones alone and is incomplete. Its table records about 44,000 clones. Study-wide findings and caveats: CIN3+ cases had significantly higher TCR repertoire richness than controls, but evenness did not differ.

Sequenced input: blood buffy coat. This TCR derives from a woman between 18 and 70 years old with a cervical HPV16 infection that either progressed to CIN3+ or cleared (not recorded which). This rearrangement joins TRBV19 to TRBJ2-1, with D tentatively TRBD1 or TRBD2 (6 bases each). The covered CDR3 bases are TGTGCCAGTAGTGGCCGCGGGACAAGGGCCCCAAATGAG. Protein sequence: CASSGRGTRAPNE. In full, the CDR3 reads CASSGRGTRAPNEQFF.